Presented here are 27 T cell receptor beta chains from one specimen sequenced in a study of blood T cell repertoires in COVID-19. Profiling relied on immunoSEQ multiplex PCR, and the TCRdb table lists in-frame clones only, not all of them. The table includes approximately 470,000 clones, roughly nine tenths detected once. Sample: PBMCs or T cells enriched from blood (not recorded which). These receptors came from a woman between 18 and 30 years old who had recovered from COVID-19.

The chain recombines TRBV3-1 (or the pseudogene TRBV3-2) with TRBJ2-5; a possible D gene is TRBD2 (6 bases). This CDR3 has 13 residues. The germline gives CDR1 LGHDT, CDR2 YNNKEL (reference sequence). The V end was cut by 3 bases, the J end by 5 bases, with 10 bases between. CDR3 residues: CASSHLGGETQYF. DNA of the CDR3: TGTGCCAGCAGCCACCTTGGAGGGGAGACCCAGTACTTC.

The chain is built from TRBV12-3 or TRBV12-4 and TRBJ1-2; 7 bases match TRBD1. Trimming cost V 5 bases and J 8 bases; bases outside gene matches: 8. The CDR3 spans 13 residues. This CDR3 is CASSLDRVGGYTF. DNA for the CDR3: TGTGCCAGCAGTCTCGACAGGGTAGGGGGCTACACCTTC.

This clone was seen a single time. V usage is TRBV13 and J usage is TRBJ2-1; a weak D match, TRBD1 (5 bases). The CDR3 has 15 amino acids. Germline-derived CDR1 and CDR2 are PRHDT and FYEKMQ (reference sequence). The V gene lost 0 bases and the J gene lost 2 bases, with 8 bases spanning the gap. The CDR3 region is CASSLGGPAYNEQFF. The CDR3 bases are TGTGCCAGCAGCTTAGGGGGGCCGGCCTACAATGAGCAGTTCTTC.

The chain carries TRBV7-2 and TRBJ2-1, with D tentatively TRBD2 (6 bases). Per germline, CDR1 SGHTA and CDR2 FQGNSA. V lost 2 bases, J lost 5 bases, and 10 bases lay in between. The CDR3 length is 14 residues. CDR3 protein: CASSLRGSDNEQFF. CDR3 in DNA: TGTGCCAGCAGCTTACGGGGGAGCGACAATGAGCAGTTCTTC. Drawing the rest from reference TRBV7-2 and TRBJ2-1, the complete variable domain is GAGVSQSPSNKVTEKGKDVELRCDPISGHTALYWYRQSLGQGLEFLIYFQGNSAPDKSGLPSDRFSAERTGGSVSTLTIQRTQQEDSAVYLCASSLRGSDNEQFFGPGTRLTVL.

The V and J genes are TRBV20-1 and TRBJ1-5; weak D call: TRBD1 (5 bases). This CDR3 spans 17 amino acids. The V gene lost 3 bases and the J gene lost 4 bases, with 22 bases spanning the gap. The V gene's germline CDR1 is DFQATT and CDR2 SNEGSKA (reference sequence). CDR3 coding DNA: TGCAGTGCTAGTGATACTGGATCGGGACTTCTTAATCAGCCCCAGCATTTT. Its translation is CSASDTGSGLLNQPQHF.

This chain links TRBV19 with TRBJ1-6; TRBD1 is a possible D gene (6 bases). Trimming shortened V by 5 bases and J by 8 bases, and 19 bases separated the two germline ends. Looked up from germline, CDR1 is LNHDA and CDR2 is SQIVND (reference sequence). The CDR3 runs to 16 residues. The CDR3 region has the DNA TGTGCCAGTAGTTCTCCCCCGACAGGTCCGGATTCACCCCTCCACTTT. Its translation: CASSSPPTGPDSPLHF.

The CDR3 nucleotides are TGCGCCAGCAGTGGACGGGGGGGCAAAGAGCAGTTCTTC. Its protein is CASSGRGGKEQFF. V is TRBV5-1 and J is TRBJ2-1, with TRBD2 matching over 8 bases. CDR1 SGHRS and CDR2 YFSETQ come from the germline V gene. This CDR3 contains 13 residues. V was clipped by 5 bases and J by 10 bases; unmatched bases: 8.

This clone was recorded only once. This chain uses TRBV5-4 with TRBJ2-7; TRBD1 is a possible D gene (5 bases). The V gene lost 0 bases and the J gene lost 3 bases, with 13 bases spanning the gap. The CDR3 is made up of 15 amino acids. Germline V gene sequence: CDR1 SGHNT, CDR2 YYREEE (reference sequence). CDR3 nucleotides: TGTGCCAGCAGCTTGGACTTGGAAGGGGTCTACGAGCAGTACTTC. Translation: CASSLDLEGVYEQYF.

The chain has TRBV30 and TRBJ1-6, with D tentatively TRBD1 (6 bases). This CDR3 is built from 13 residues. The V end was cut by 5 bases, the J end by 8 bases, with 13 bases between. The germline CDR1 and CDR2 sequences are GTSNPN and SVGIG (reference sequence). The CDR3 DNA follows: TGTGCCTGGGGGAGAGGGGGAGATTCACCCCTCCACTTT. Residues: CAWGRGGDSPLHF.

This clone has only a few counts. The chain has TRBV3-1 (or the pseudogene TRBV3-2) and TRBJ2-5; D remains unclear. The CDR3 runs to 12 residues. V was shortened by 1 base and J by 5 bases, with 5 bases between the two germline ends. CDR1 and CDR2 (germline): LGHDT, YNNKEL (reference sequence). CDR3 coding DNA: TGTGCCAGCAGCCAAGTAGCCGAGACCCAGTACTTC. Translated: CASSQVAETQYF.

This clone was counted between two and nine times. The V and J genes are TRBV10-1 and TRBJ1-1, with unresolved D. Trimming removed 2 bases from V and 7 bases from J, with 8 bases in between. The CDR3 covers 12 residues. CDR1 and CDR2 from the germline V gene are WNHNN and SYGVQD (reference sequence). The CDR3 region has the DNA TGCGCCAGCAGTGAGAATGGCCTTGAAGCTTTCTTT. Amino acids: CASSENGLEAFF.

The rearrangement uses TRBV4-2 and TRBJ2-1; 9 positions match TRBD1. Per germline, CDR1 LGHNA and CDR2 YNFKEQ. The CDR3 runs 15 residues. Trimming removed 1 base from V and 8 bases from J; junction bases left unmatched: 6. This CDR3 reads CASSQVRDREDEQFF. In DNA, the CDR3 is TGTGCCAGCAGCCAAGTGCGGGACAGGGAAGATGAGCAGTTCTTC.

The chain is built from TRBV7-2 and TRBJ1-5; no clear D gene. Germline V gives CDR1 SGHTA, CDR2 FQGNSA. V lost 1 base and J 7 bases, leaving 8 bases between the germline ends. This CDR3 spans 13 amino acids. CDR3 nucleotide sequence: TGTGCCAGCAGCTTAGATTTGAGGCAGCCCCAGCATTTT. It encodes CASSLDLRQPQHF.

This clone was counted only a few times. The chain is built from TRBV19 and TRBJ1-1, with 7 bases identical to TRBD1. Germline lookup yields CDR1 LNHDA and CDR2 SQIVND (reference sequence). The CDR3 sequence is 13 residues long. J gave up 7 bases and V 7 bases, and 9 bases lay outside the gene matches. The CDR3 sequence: CASIPQGLGEAFF. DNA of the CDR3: TGTGCCAGTATCCCACAGGGGCTGGGTGAAGCTTTCTTT.

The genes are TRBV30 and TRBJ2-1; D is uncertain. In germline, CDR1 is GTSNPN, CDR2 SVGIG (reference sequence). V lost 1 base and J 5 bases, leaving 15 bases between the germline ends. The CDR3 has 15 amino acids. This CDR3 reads CAWSGNSGLNNEQFF. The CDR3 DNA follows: TGTGCCTGGAGTGGTAACTCGGGTTTGAACAATGAGCAGTTCTTC.

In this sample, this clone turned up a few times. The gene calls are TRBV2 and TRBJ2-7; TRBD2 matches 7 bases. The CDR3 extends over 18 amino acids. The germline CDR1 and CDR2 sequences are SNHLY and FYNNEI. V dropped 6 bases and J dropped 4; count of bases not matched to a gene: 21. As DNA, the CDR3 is TGTGCCAGCAGGAGGGGACTATTCTCTCGGGGTCGGCAGTACGAGCAGTACTTC. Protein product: CASRRGLFSRGRQYEQYF. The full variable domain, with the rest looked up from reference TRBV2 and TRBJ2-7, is EPEVTQTPSHQVTQMGQEVILRCVPISNHLYFYWYRQILGQKVEFLVSFYNNEISEKSEIFDDQFSVERPDGSNFTLKIRSTKLEDSAMYFCASRRGLFSRGRQYEQYFGPGTRLTVT.

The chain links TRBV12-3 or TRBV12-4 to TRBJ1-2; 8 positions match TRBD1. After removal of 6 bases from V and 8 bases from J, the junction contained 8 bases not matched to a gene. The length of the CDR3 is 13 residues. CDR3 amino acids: CASSRNRGEGYTF. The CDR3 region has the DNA TGTGCCAGCAGCCGTAACAGGGGGGAAGGCTACACCTTC.

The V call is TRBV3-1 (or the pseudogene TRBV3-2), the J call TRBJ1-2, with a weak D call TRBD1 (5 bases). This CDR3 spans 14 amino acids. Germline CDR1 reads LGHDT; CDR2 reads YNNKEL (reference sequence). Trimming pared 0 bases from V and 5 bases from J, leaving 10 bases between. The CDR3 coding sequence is TGTGCCAGCAGCCAAGAACCGGAGGGGTATGGCTACACCTTC. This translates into CASSQEPEGYGYTF.

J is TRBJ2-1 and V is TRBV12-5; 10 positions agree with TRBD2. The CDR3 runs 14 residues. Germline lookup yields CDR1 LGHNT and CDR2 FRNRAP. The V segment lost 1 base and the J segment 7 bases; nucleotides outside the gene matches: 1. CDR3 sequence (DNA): TGTGCTAGTGGTTTGGGGGGACTAGCGAATGAGCAGTTCTTC. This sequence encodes CASGLGGLANEQFF.

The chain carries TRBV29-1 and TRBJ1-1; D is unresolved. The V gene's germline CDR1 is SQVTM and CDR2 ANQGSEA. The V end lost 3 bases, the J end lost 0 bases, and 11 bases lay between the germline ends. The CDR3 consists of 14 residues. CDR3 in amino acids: CSVDGSSMNTEAFF. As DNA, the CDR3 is TGCAGCGTTGATGGCTCATCCATGAACACTGAAGCTTTCTTT.

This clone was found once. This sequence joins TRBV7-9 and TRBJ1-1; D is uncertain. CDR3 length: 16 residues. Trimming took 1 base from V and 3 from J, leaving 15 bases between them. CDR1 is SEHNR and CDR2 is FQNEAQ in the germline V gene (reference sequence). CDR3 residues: CASSLERPGGYTEAFF. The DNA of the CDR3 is TGTGCCAGCAGCTTAGAGAGGCCCGGTGGGTACACTGAAGCTTTCTTT.

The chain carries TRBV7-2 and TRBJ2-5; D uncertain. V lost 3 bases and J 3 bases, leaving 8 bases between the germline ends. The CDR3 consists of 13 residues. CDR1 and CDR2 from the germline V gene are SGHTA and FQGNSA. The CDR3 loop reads CASSFDPEETQYF. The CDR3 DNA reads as TGTGCCAGCAGCTTTGATCCAGAAGAGACCCAGTACTTC.

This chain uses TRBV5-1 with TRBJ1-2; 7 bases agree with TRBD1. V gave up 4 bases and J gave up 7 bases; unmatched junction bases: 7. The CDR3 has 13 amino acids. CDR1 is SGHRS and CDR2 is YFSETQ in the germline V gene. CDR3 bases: TGCGCCAGCAGCCCTGGACAGGCGGGTGGCTACACCTTC. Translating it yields CASSPGQAGGYTF. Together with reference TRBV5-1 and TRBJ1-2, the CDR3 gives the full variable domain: KAGVTQTPRYLIKTRGQQVTLSCSPISGHRSVSWYQQTPGQGLQFLFEYFSETQRNKGNFPGRFSGRQFSNSRSEMNVSTLELGDSALYLCASSPGQAGGYTFGSGTRLTVV.

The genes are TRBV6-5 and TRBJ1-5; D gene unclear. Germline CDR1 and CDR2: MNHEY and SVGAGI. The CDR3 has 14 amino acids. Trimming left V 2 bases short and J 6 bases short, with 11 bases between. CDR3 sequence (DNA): TGTGCCAGCAGTTACGCGTTAGAGCGTCAGCCCCAGCATTTT. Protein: CASSYALERQPQHF.

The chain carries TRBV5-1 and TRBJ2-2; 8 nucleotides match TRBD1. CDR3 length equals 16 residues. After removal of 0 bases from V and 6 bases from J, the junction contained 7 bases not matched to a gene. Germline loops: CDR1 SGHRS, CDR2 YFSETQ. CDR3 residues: CASSLATGEESGELFF. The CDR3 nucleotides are TGCGCCAGCAGCTTGGCGACAGGGGAAGAATCCGGGGAGCTGTTTTTT.

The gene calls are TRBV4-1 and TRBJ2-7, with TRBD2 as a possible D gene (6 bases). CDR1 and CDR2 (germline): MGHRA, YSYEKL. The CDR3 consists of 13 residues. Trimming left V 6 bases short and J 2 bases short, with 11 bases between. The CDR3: CASRAGRPYEQYF. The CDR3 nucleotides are TGCGCCAGCAGGGCGGGGCGGCCCTACGAGCAGTACTTC.

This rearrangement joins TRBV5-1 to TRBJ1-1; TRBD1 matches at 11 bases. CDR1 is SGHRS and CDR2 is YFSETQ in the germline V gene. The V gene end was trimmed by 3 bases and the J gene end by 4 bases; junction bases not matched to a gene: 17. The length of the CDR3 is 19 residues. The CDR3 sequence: CASSSTSLRDRGKGTEAFF. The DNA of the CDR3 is TGCGCCAGCAGCTCCACAAGCCTCCGGGACAGGGGGAAGGGCACTGAAGCTTTCTTT.